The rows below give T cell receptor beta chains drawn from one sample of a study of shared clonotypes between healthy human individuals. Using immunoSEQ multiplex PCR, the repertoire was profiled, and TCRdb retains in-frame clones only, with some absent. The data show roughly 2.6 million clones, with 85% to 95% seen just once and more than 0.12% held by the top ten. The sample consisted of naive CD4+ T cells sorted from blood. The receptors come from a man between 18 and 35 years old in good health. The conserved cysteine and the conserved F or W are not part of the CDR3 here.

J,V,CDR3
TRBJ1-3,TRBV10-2,ASRGNTIY
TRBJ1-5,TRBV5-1,ASSLNGNQPQH
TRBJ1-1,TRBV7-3,ASSSQGSEAF
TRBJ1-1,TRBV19,ASSMKPGREVTEAF
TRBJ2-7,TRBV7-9,ASSLSGMEQY
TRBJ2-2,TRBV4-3,ASSQRLWGGELF
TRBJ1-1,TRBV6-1,ASSEVAGFTEAF
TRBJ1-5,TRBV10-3,AIKDGTGDAQPQH
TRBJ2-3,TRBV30,AWSGSSTDTQY
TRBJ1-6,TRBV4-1,ASSQINSPLH
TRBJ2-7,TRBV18,ASSRTTSGSSYEQY
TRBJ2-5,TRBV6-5,ASSAPGRDQETQY
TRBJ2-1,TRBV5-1,ASSLGPSSNEQF
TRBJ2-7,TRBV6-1,ASSEKGVNSYEQY
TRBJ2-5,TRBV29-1,SVERGTEETQY
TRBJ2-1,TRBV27,ASSSLAGGPKTNEQF
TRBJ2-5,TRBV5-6,ASSLVANMRETQY
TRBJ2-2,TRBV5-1,ASSPGTSGTTGELF
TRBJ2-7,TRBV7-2,ASSHGGWEQY
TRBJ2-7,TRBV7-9,ASSQAAGGVTIAYEQY
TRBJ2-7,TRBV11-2,ASSFIVGEQY
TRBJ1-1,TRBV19,ASSAGTGGGTEAF
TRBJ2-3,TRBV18,ASSPWDRGPGDTQY
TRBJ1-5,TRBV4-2,ASSQDRGAGEQPQH
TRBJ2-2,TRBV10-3,AIADITGTSGTGELF
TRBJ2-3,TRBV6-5,ASSGLVGADTQY
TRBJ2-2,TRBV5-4,ASSLVGQRNTGELF
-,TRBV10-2,ASSSRENGEQY
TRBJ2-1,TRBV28,ASSSLGGLRNEQF
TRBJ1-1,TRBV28,ASSTVAMNTEAF
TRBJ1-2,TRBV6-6,ASSYSIGGNYGYT
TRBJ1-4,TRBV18,ASSPFGVKLGEKLF
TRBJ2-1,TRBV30,AWSVLAGGYNEQF
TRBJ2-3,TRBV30,AWSMEWGSTNTQY
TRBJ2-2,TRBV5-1,ASSGFSTGELF
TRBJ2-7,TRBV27,ASSSSFLLGSYEQY
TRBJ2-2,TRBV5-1,ASSTTGTANTGELF
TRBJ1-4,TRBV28,ASSPVSSANEKLF
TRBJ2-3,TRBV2,ASSVADTDTQY
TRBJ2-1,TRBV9,ASSVEVGGFTEQF
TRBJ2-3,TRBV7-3,ASSFGLAGATDTQY
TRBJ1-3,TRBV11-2,ASSLVQGLGNTIY
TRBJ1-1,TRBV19,ASSPGQGTEAF
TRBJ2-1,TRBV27,ASSPRVSTGNEQF
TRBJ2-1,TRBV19,AASSSGTRNEQF
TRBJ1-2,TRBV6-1,ASSEAGTYGYT
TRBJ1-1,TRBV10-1,ASRSGIATEAF
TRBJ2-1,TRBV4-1,ASADGLAGYNEQF
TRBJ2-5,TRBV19,ASSIDKGSQETQY
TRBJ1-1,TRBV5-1,ASSFGQGAYTEAF
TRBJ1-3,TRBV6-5,ASSYDRKSSGNTIY
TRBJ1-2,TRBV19,ASSRDGYGYT
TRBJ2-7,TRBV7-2,ASSLIRLAGLYEQY
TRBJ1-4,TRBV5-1,ASSLGSATNEKLF